This T cell receptor beta chain was documented in a study of OX40 agonist ivuxolimab in advanced cancers. The CDR3 runs 15 residues. V lost 0 bases to trimming and J lost 1 base, with 9 bases between them. Germline V gene sequence: CDR1 SGHNT, CDR2 YYREEE (reference sequence). The table came from immunoSEQ multiplex PCR; TCRdb's copy has only in-frame clones and leaves some out. The data contain about 53,000 clones, approximately 90% of them seen just once; the ten biggest clones take up roughly 1.5%. The chain combines TRBV5-4 with TRBJ2-3, with D tentatively TRBD1 or TRBD2 (5 bases each). This sample comprised CD4+ or CD8+ T cells sorted from blood, obtained in a trial of the OX40 agonist ivuxolimab. The TCR was taken from an adult with an advanced solid tumor such as melanoma, head and neck, liver or kidney cancer. CDR3 amino acids: CASSLVGTRTDTQYF. The CDR3 DNA reads TGTGCCAGCAGCTTGGTCGGGACCCGCACAGATACGCAGTATTTT.